The 17 T cell receptor beta chains below all came from one sample that was sequenced in a study of cytomegalovirus exposure and HLA in healthy donors. The PCR contained 60 Vbeta and 13 Jbeta primers. Clones were read by immunoSEQ multiplex PCR, and TCRdb kept only the in-frame ones, dropping some. The table shows 100,000 to 150,000 clones, with approximately 80% occurring only once. Sequencing used PBMCs. The receptors derive from a woman between 35 and 50 years old in good health and CMV-seronegative.

J is TRBJ2-5 and V is TRBV29-1; TRBD1 agrees at 10 bases. V lost 4 bases, J lost 5 bases, and 13 bases stayed unmatched. This CDR3 contains 16 residues. Germline V lookup: CDR1 SQVTM, CDR2 ANQGSEA. DNA of the CDR3: TGCAGCGTTGTACACCCGGACAGGGGGACGGGTGAGACCCAGTACTTC. Its protein is CSVVHPDRGTGETQYF. Full variable domain (missing parts from reference TRBV29-1 and TRBJ2-5): SAVISQKPSRDICQRGTSLTIQCQVDSQVTMMFWYRQQPGQSLTLIATANQGSEATYESGFVIDKFPISRPNLTFSTLTVSNMSPEDSSIYLCSVVHPDRGTGETQYFGPGTRLLVL.

The chain is built from TRBV18 and TRBJ2-7; 8 bases align to TRBD2. J was trimmed by 7 bases and V by 1 base; bases with no gene match: 12. CDR1 is KGHSH and CDR2 is LQKENI in the germline V gene. The CDR3 runs 16 residues. The CDR3 bases are TGTGCCAGCTCACCACGGGAGAGCGGGAGTTCTGGGGAGCAGTACTTC. This gives the protein CASSPRESGSSGEQYF.

The gene calls are TRBV7-2 and TRBJ2-5; TRBD2 aligns across 8 bases. Germline values: CDR1 SGHTA, CDR2 FQGNSA. V gave up 1 base and J gave up 2 bases; unmatched junction bases: 6. This CDR3 contains 16 residues. Here the CDR3 DNA reads TGTGCCAGCAGCTTAGTAATCGGGGGGGATCAAGAGACCCAGTACTTC. Translation gives CASSLVIGGDQETQYF.

Only a few counts were recorded for this clone. V and J are TRBV7-2 and TRBJ1-2; a weak D match, TRBD1 (6 bases). Germline CDR1 is SGHTA and CDR2 is FQGNSA. This CDR3 region has 14 residues. V lost 5 bases, J lost 5 bases, and 15 bases lay in between. CDR3 DNA: TGTGCCAGCAGCCAAGCAGGGGTTGGTTATGGCTACACCTTC. This codes for CASSQAGVGYGYTF. The full variable domain, rest sourced from reference TRBV7-2 and TRBJ1-2, is GAGVSQSPSNKVTEKGKDVELRCDPISGHTALYWYRQSLGQGLEFLIYFQGNSAPDKSGLPSDRFSAERTGGSVSTLTIQRTQQEDSAVYLCASSQAGVGYGYTFGSGTRLTVV.

This clone was observed a few times. V and J are TRBV5-1 and TRBJ2-5, with 12 bases identical to TRBD1. The germline V gene encodes CDR1 SGHRS and CDR2 YFSETQ. This CDR3 contains 20 residues. The V gene end was trimmed by 0 bases and the J gene end by 2 bases; junction bases not matched to a gene: 14. The CDR3 here is CASSLARDRGPRGRQETQYF. Here the CDR3 DNA reads TGCGCCAGCAGCTTGGCTCGGGACAGGGGGCCGAGGGGTCGGCAAGAGACCCAGTACTTC.

This clone came up once. The chain has TRBV7-3 and TRBJ2-5; 11 positions match TRBD2. This CDR3 region has 17 residues. The V gene end was trimmed by 1 base and the J gene end by 3 bases; junction bases not matched to a gene: 7. Per germline, CDR1 SGHTA and CDR2 FQGTGA. The CDR3 loop reads CASSLIALAGGKETQYF. CDR3 coding DNA: TGTGCCAGCAGCTTAATCGCGCTAGCGGGGGGCAAAGAGACCCAGTACTTC.

This chain joins TRBV18 and TRBJ2-1; 7 bases align to TRBD2. CDR3 length: 16 residues. V dropped 3 bases and J dropped 0; count of bases not matched to a gene: 5. The germline gives CDR1 KGHSH, CDR2 LQKENI. In nucleotides, the CDR3 is TGTGCCAGCTCACCCAACCCTAGCGGCTCCTACAATGAGCAGTTCTTC. Residues: CASSPNPSGSYNEQFF.

This clone was recorded once. J is TRBJ2-7 and V is TRBV4-1; possibly TRBD1 for D (5 bases). V lost 4 bases, J lost 5 bases, and 15 bases lay in between. This CDR3 spans 14 amino acids. Germline CDR1 and CDR2: MGHRA and YSYEKL. The CDR3 DNA is TGCGCCAGCAGCCTCAGGAACCTAGGGGACGAGCAGTACTTC. This gives the protein CASSLRNLGDEQYF.

This sequence joins TRBV5-1 and TRBJ2-2; tentatively, D is TRBD2 (5 bases). Germline V CDR1 and CDR2: SGHRS, YFSETQ. This CDR3 region has 15 residues. Trimming removed 1 base from V and 10 bases from J, with 17 bases in between. CDR3 DNA sequence: TGCGCCAGCAGCTTGATGTCTGTGACCGGGGTGGAGCTGTTTTTT. Amino acids: CASSLMSVTGVELFF.

The chain has TRBV19 and TRBJ2-2, with D tentatively TRBD2 (6 bases). From germline, CDR1 is LNHDA and CDR2 SQIVND (reference sequence). Deletions cut 8 bases from V and 4 bases from J, with 14 bases between. CDR3 length: 14 amino acids. The DNA for the CDR3 is TGTGCCAGTTCCGGGGGTATCGGCACCGGGGAGCTGTTTTTT. Protein product: CASSGGIGTGELFF.

In regard to this clone: The same CDR3 arises from other DNA sequences in this sample as well. The gene calls are TRBV11-2 and TRBJ1-1, with D hard to call. CDR3 size: 12 residues. Trimming pared 2 bases from V and 4 bases from J, leaving 5 bases between. CDR1 is SGHAT, CDR2 FQNNGV, per germline. CDR3 bases: TGTGCCAGCAGCTTATCTAGCACTGAAGCTTTCTTT. It translates to CASSLSSTEAFF.

The V and J genes are TRBV7-2 and TRBJ2-7, with 10 bases fitting TRBD2. The length of the CDR3 is 16 residues. The germline gives CDR1 SGHTA, CDR2 FQGNSA. With 5 bases clipped from V and 0 bases from J, the junction kept 7 bases outside the gene matches. CDR3 coding DNA: TGTGCCAGCAGCGCCTGGACTAGCGGAAACTCCTACGAGCAGTACTTC. This sequence encodes CASSAWTSGNSYEQYF. The entire variable domain, with the rest obtained from reference TRBV7-2 and TRBJ2-7, is as follows: GAGVSQSPSNKVTEKGKDVELRCDPISGHTALYWYRQSLGQGLEFLIYFQGNSAPDKSGLPSDRFSAERTGGSVSTLTIQRTQQEDSAVYLCASSAWTSGNSYEQYFGPGTRLTVT.

This chain links TRBV9 with TRBJ1-3; 7 nucleotides align to TRBD1. V shed 2 bases and J 2 bases; nucleotides not matched to a gene: 4. The CDR3 is made up of 15 amino acids. In germline, CDR1 is SGDLS, CDR2 YYNGEE. The chain's CDR3 is CASSVRQGAGNTIYF. CDR3 DNA sequence: TGTGCCAGCAGCGTGCGGCAGGGGGCTGGAAACACCATATATTTT.

CDR3 in amino acids: CASSLQSQESEQYF. The CDR3 DNA reads TGTGCCAGCAGTTTACAGAGTCAGGAATCCGAGCAGTACTTC. This sequence joins TRBV27 and TRBJ2-7; D uncertain. The CDR3 spans 14 residues. Germline CDR1 and CDR2: MNHEY and SMNVEV (reference sequence). V was cut by 2 bases and J by 6 bases, with 14 bases left in between.

V and J are TRBV4-3 and TRBJ2-1; 7 bases are a match to TRBD1. V was clipped by 1 base and J by 1 base; unmatched bases: 4. Germline assignment: CDR1 LGHNA and CDR2 YSLEER. The CDR3 is 16 residues long. The CDR3 loop is CASSQGLQGSYNEQFF. CDR3 sequence (DNA): TGCGCCAGCAGCCAAGGTCTACAGGGGTCCTACAATGAGCAGTTCTTC.

There are a few counts of this clone. The CDR3 nucleotides read TGTGCCAGCAGTACGACTAGACCTGGTGAGCAGTTCTTC. It encodes CASSTTRPGEQFF. The V call is TRBV14, the J call TRBJ2-1, with D perhaps TRBD2 (6 bases). Germline V gene lookup returns CDR1 SGHDN and CDR2 FVKESK. V was trimmed by 6 bases and J by 9 bases, leaving 15 bases between them. CDR3 length: 13 amino acids.

The CDR3: CASRLGPGGAGDTQYF. The CDR3 region has the DNA TGCGCCAGCAGGCTCGGCCCCGGGGGGGCTGGAGATACGCAGTATTTT. The genes are TRBV4-1 and TRBJ2-3; the match to TRBD2 covers 8 bases. This CDR3 spans 16 amino acids. Germline trimming cut 6 bases from V and 5 bases from J; bases unmatched to any gene: 13. Germline V gene data show CDR1 as MGHRA and CDR2 as YSYEKL.